Below, 27 T cell receptor beta chains from the same sample are listed, as sequenced in a study of blood T cell repertoires in COVID-19. Profiled with immunoSEQ multiplex PCR; TCRdb holds only in-frame clones, not every one. This table holds some 230,000 clones, less than 90% found once. Input material: peripheral blood. Receptors originate from a woman aged 55-75 years who had recovered from COVID-19.

The chain recombines TRBV13 with TRBJ2-5; D gene uncertain. The CDR3 has 13 amino acids. The V gene lost 2 bases and the J gene lost 2 bases, with 6 bases spanning the gap. The germline V gene encodes CDR1 PRHDT and CDR2 FYEKMQ (reference sequence). CDR3 in DNA: TGTGCCAGCAGCTTATACAGTCAAGAGACCCAGTACTTC. It encodes CASSLYSQETQYF.

This clone was found once. The chain links TRBV5-1 to TRBJ2-7, with 7 bases that match TRBD1. Germline V gene sequence: CDR1 SGHRS, CDR2 YFSETQ. The length of the CDR3 is 15 residues. V shed 1 base, J shed 2 bases, and the junction held 6 bases outside the gene matches. CDR3: CASSLLGQGAYEQYF. As DNA, the CDR3 is TGCGCCAGCAGCTTGCTTGGGCAGGGGGCCTACGAGCAGTACTTC. Combining the CDR3 with reference TRBV5-1 and TRBJ2-7 gives the whole variable domain KAGVTQTPRYLIKTRGQQVTLSCSPISGHRSVSWYQQTPGQGLQFLFEYFSETQRNKGNFPGRFSGRQFSNSRSEMNVSTLELGDSALYLCASSLLGQGAYEQYFGPGTRLTVT.

This clone showed up just a few times. The CDR3 DNA sequence: TGTGCCATCAGTGAGAACAGGGGGAACACTGAAGCTTTCTTT. The encoded protein is CAISENRGNTEAFF. The gene calls are TRBV10-3 and TRBJ1-1; 7 positions match TRBD1. V was pared by 2 bases and J by 1 base, with 1 base of the junction left unmatched. The germline V gene encodes CDR1 ENHRY and CDR2 SYGVKD. The CDR3 is made up of 14 amino acids.

V usage is TRBV11-1 and J usage is TRBJ2-5, with a tentative D call TRBD1 (6 bases). CDR1 SGHAT and CDR2 FQDESV come from the germline V gene (reference sequence). This CDR3 comprises 15 residues. V was clipped by 3 bases and J by 1 base, with 12 bases between them. Here the CDR3 DNA reads TGTGCCAGCAGCTTCTCCAGGGGCGGCCAAGAGACCCAGTACTTC. It yields the protein CASSFSRGGQETQYF.

The rearrangement uses TRBV10-1 and TRBJ1-5; D not resolved. V was shortened by 6 bases and J by 0 bases, with 3 bases between the two germline ends. CDR1 and CDR2 from the germline V gene are WNHNN and SYGVQD (reference sequence). This CDR3 spans 12 amino acids. The CDR3 is CASSHSNQPQHF. The DNA of the CDR3 is TGCGCCAGCAGCCATAGCAATCAGCCCCAGCATTTT.

This rearrangement joins TRBV2 to TRBJ1-1, with 9 positions matching TRBD1. Losses at the gene ends were 6 bases for V and 6 bases for J; bases not matched to a gene: 8. CDR3 length: 14 residues. Looked up from germline, CDR1 is SNHLY and CDR2 is FYNNEI. The CDR3 coding sequence is TGTGCCAGCAGCCCCGGACAGGGGCCCCCTGAAGCTTTCTTT. Translated, it gives CASSPGQGPPEAFF.

V gene TRBV12-3 or TRBV12-4 combines with J gene TRBJ2-1, with D uncertain. The CDR3 consists of 13 residues. Trimming took 5 bases from V and 0 from J, leaving 5 bases between them. CDR3 in amino acids: CASSESSYNEQFF. DNA for the CDR3: TGTGCCAGCAGTGAGAGCTCCTACAATGAGCAGTTCTTC.

The chain uses TRBV19 and TRBJ1-2, with 7 positions matching TRBD1. Trimming cost V 7 bases and J 3 bases; bases outside gene matches: 11. The CDR3 covers 15 residues. CDR1 is LNHDA, CDR2 SQIVND, per germline (reference sequence). Written as DNA, the CDR3 is TGTGCCAGTACCGTCGGACAGGCGGCGGACTATGGCTACACCTTC. Protein: CASTVGQAADYGYTF.

The chain recombines TRBV7-3 with TRBJ2-7; possibly TRBD1 for D (5 bases). This CDR3 is 13 amino acids long. Germline CDR1 SGHTA, CDR2 FQGTGA. The V end lost 2 bases, the J end lost 6 bases, and 11 bases lay between the germline ends. CDR3 sequence: CASSLSPGREQYF. Here the CDR3 DNA reads TGTGCCAGCAGCTTATCGCCAGGGCGCGAGCAGTACTTC.

The chain recombines TRBV19 with TRBJ1-2, with D unclear. V was cut by 6 bases and J by 1 base, with 6 bases left in between. Germline-derived CDR1 and CDR2 are LNHDA and SQIVND (reference sequence). CDR3 length: 12 residues. The CDR3 loop is CASSHFNYGYTF. CDR3 bases: TGTGCCAGTAGCCATTTTAACTATGGCTACACCTTC.

This clone has a handful of counts. Other DNA sequences of this sample code for an identical CDR3. V is TRBV5-1 and J is TRBJ2-7; 10 positions match TRBD1. Germline V gene data show CDR1 as SGHRS and CDR2 as YFSETQ. Trimming removed 4 bases from V and 5 bases from J; junction bases left unmatched: 3. The CDR3 is made up of 13 amino acids. CDR3 coding DNA: TGCGCCAGCAGCGAGGGACAGGGGAACGAGCAGTACTTC. It encodes CASSEGQGNEQYF.

CDR3 nucleotide sequence: TGTGCCAGCAGAAAGGGACAGGATCGTAATGAAAAACTGTTTTTT. The encoded protein is CASRKGQDRNEKLFF. The chain joins TRBV6-5 to TRBJ1-4; 8 bases line up with TRBD1. The CDR3 contains 15 residues. Germline V gene data show CDR1 as MNHEY and CDR2 as SVGAGI. The junction had 7 bases not matched to a gene; V was cut back by 6 bases and J by 4 bases.

The CDR3 nucleotides read TGTGCCAGTAGTATCTCCCGGGGGGACCACAATGAGCAGTTCTTC. Translation: CASSISRGDHNEQFF. The V call is TRBV19, the J call TRBJ2-1, with 7 bases that match TRBD2. V gave up 3 bases and J gave up 5 bases; unmatched junction bases: 7. This CDR3 is 15 amino acids long. CDR1 and CDR2 from the germline V gene are LNHDA and SQIVND (reference sequence).

The genes are TRBV3-1 (or the pseudogene TRBV3-2) and TRBJ1-4, with a tentative D call TRBD1 (6 bases). Germline loops: CDR1 LGHDT, CDR2 YNNKEL (reference sequence). This CDR3 region has 16 residues. Trimming stripped 0 bases from V and 0 bases from J, with 8 bases between. In nucleotides, the CDR3 is TGTGCCAGCAGCCAAGATCCAGGGGCAACTAATGAAAAACTGTTTTTT. Translated: CASSQDPGATNEKLFF.

The V and J genes are TRBV18 and TRBJ2-5; 8 positions agree with TRBD1. Losses at the gene ends were 5 bases for V and 1 base for J; bases not matched to a gene: 6. The CDR3 length is 15 residues. Germline V gives CDR1 KGHSH, CDR2 LQKENI. The CDR3 DNA sequence: TGTGCCAGCTCAAGTGACAGGGGACCCCAAGAGACCCAGTACTTC. Its translation is CASSSDRGPQETQYF.

The chain recombines TRBV2 with TRBJ2-2; 14 bases agree with TRBD2. This CDR3 has 15 amino acids. Trimming removed 7 bases from V and 6 bases from J; junction bases left unmatched: 4. The germline CDR1 and CDR2 sequences are SNHLY and FYNNEI. CDR3: CASTRLAGGPGELFF. The CDR3 DNA is TGTGCCAGCACCCGACTAGCGGGGGGGCCCGGGGAGCTGTTTTTT. The entire variable domain, with the rest obtained from reference TRBV2 and TRBJ2-2, is as follows: EPEVTQTPSHQVTQMGQEVILRCVPISNHLYFYWYRQILGQKVEFLVSFYNNEISEKSEIFDDQFSVERPDGSNFTLKIRSTKLEDSAMYFCASTRLAGGPGELFFGEGSRLTVL.

The gene calls are TRBV10-3 and TRBJ2-7, with TRBD2 as a possible D gene (5 bases). The germline V and J ends were trimmed by 0 bases and 2 bases, with 8 bases remaining between them. The CDR3 consists of 14 residues. Germline V gene lookup returns CDR1 ENHRY and CDR2 SYGVKD. For the CDR3, the DNA is TGTGCCATCAGTGAGTCCACGGGAACCTACGAGCAGTACTTC. It encodes CAISESTGTYEQYF.

This clone was picked up a small number of times. In DNA form, the CDR3 reads TGCGCCAGCAGCCCACAGGGTAGCTCCTACGAGCAGTACTTC. Translated, it gives CASSPQGSSYEQYF. The V gene is TRBV5-1, the J gene TRBJ2-7; D perhaps matches TRBD1 (6 bases). This CDR3 comprises 14 residues. Trimming cost V 4 bases and J 0 bases, with 11 bases left between them. CDR1 SGHRS and CDR2 YFSETQ come from the germline V gene.

The chain combines TRBV6-2 or TRBV6-3 with TRBJ2-7; D not certain. Trimming pared 5 bases from V and 1 base from J, leaving 9 bases between. CDR3 length: 13 amino acids. The germline V gene encodes CDR1 MNHEY and CDR2 SVGEGT. The CDR3 sequence: CASSRGPSYEQYF. The CDR3 DNA is TGTGCCAGCAGTCGTGGGCCTTCCTACGAGCAGTACTTC.

The chain joins TRBV30 to TRBJ1-3; no firm D call. The germline V gene has CDR1 GTSNPN and CDR2 SVGIG (reference sequence). Trimming pared 1 base from V and 0 bases from J, leaving 7 bases between. This CDR3 comprises 14 residues. The CDR3 protein is CAWSAAFSGNTIYF. The CDR3 bases are TGTGCCTGGAGTGCAGCGTTCTCTGGAAACACCATATATTTT. Looking up the rest from reference TRBV30 and TRBJ1-3 gives the full variable domain: SQTIHQWPATLVQPVGSPLSLECTVEGTSNPNLYWYRQAAGRGLQLLFYSVGIGQISSEVPQNLSASRPQDRQFILSSKKLLLSDSGFYLCAWSAAFSGNTIYFGEGSWLTVV.

The CDR3, as DNA: TGTGCCTGGACCGTACGGGGGAAGTTCGAAAAACTGTTTTTT. The encoded protein is CAWTVRGKFEKLFF. This chain connects TRBV30 to TRBJ1-4, with D tentatively TRBD1 (5 bases). This CDR3 contains 14 residues. With 4 bases removed from V and 8 bases from J, the gap between germline ends came to 17 bases. CDR1 is GTSNPN and CDR2 is SVGIG in the germline V gene (reference sequence).

The rearrangement joins TRBV18 to TRBJ2-3; 8 positions agree with TRBD1. This CDR3 comprises 14 residues. Trimming cost V 5 bases and J 4 bases; bases outside gene matches: 5. CDR1 is KGHSH, CDR2 LQKENI, per germline. CDR3 sequence reads: CASSRDRNSDTQYF. CDR3 nucleotides: TGTGCCAGCTCAAGGGACAGGAATTCAGATACGCAGTATTTT. The complete variable domain, with remaining parts taken from reference TRBV18 and TRBJ2-3, reads NAGVMQNPRHLVRRRGQEARLRCSPMKGHSHVYWYRQLPEEGLKFMVYLQKENIIDESGMPKERFSAEFPKEGPSILRIQQVVRGDSAAYFCASSRDRNSDTQYFGPGTRLTVL.

The gene calls are TRBV4-3 and TRBJ2-3; the match to TRBD2 covers 11 bases. The CDR3 runs to 17 residues. The V gene end was trimmed by 0 bases and the J gene end by 6 bases; junction bases not matched to a gene: 8. Germline loops: CDR1 LGHNA, CDR2 YSLEER. The CDR3 loop is CASSQEVLAGGRDTQYF. CDR3 DNA sequence: TGCGCCAGCAGCCAAGAGGTGTTAGCGGGGGGGAGGGATACGCAGTATTTT.

This clone was picked up one time. In nucleotides, the CDR3 is TGTGCCAGCAGTGCAGGGTCTTTGGACTACGAGCAGTACTTC. Translated: CASSAGSLDYEQYF. The V call is TRBV2, the J call TRBJ2-7, with D possibly TRBD1 on 5 matching bases. Germline assignment: CDR1 SNHLY and CDR2 FYNNEI. The CDR3 is 14 residues long. V was cut by 4 bases and J by 3 bases, with 13 bases left in between. Filled out from reference TRBV2 and TRBJ2-7, the complete variable domain reads EPEVTQTPSHQVTQMGQEVILRCVPISNHLYFYWYRQILGQKVEFLVSFYNNEISEKSEIFDDQFSVERPDGSNFTLKIRSTKLEDSAMYFCASSAGSLDYEQYFGPGTRLTVT.

V usage is TRBV7-9 and J usage is TRBJ2-2; no reliable D call. The CDR3 has 16 amino acids. Trimming removed 5 bases from V and 3 bases from J, with 16 bases in between. Germline CDR1 and CDR2: SEHNR and FQNEAQ (reference sequence). The CDR3 loop is CASSPRRVYDTGELFF. CDR3 DNA sequence: TGTGCCAGCAGCCCTCGACGGGTATACGACACCGGGGAGCTGTTTTTT.

V and J are TRBV4-1 and TRBJ2-2, with 10 bases that match TRBD2. J was trimmed by 4 bases and V by 2 bases; bases with no gene match: 1. Germline values: CDR1 MGHRA, CDR2 YSYEKL. The CDR3 extends over 15 amino acids. The CDR3 sequence is CASSQLAGVTGELFF. The CDR3 region has the DNA TGCGCCAGCAGCCAACTAGCGGGGGTCACCGGGGAGCTGTTTTTT.

For the CDR3, the DNA is TGTGCCTGGGACAGGGACTCCTACAATGAGCAGTTCTTC. Amino acid sequence: CAWDRDSYNEQFF. This chain joins TRBV30 and TRBJ2-1; 7 bases agree with TRBD1. Germline V CDR1 and CDR2: GTSNPN, SVGIG (reference sequence). J was trimmed by 0 bases and V by 5 bases; bases with no gene match: 1. The CDR3 runs 13 residues.